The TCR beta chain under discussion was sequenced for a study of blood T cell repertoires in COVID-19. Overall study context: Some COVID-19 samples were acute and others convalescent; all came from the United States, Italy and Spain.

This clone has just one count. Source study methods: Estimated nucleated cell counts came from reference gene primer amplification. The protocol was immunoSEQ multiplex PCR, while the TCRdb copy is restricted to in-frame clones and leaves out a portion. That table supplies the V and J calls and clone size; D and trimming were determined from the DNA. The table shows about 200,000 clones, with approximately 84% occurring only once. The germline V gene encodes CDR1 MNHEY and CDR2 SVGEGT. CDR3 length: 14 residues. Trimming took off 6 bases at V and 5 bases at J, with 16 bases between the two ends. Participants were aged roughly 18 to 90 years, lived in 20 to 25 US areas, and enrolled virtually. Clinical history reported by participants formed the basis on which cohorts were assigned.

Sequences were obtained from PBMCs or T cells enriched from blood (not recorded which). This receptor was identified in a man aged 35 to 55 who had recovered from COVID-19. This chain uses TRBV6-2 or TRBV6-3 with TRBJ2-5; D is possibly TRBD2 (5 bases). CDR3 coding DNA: TGTGCCAGCAGCCCCCCGCTCAGCGGCGAGACCCAGTACTTC. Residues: CASSPPLSGETQYF.